Below, 16 T cell receptor beta chains from the same sample are listed, as sequenced in a study of T-cell memory formation after mild COVID-19. MiXCR was run by TCRdb on the 5' RACE reads, yielding one entry per CDR3 protein. This table holds around 250,000 distinct CDR3 sequences, 15% to 20% found once. Sample: PBMCs or a T cell subset sorted from them (not recorded which). These receptor sequences come from a man in his late teens or twenties who had mild COVID-19 (a few samples of this study predate the infection). Cell type and time point are not known.

The table lists this clonotype with a few counts. The chain has TRBV12-3 or TRBV12-4 and TRBJ1-2, with D perhaps matching TRBD1 (5 bases). The CDR3 extends over 16 amino acids. Trimming left V 6 bases short and J 4 bases short, with 21 bases between. The CDR3 reads CASRTLNSQGGYGYTF. The CDR3 nucleotides read TGTGCCAGCAGGACCCTGAACTCTCAGGGAGGCTATGGCTACACCTTC.

This clonotype was recorded a few times. The chain joins TRBV24-1 to TRBJ2-1, with TRBD2 identical over 8 bases. The trim removed 3 bases at V and 2 bases at J, leaving 11 bases unmatched. The CDR3 covers 18 residues. CDR1 KGHDR and CDR2 SFDVKD come from the germline V gene. The CDR3, as DNA: TGTGCCACCAGTGATCCTTCCTCAAGCGGGAGAGCCTACAATGAGCAGTTCTTC. It codes for CATSDPSSSGRAYNEQFF.

The table lists this clonotype with a few counts. The gene calls are TRBV9 and TRBJ2-3, with 9 bases lining up with TRBD1. V shed 6 bases and J 6 bases; nucleotides not matched to a gene: 14. CDR3 length equals 16 residues. Germline V gene data show CDR1 as SGDLS and CDR2 as YYNGEE. Written as DNA, the CDR3 is TGTGCCAGCAACCGAGGCGAACAGGGGGCAACGGATACGCAGTATTTT. Its translation: CASNRGEQGATDTQYF.

This clonotype has a handful of counts. The chain combines TRBV4-1 with TRBJ2-3; maybe TRBD2 (6 bases). The CDR3 is made up of 15 amino acids. V shed 4 bases and J shed 3 bases, with 14 bases lying between them. Germline values: CDR1 MGHRA, CDR2 YSYEKL. This chain's CDR3 is CASSPSEGRTDTQYF. CDR3 nucleotides: TGCGCCAGCAGCCCCTCGGAGGGGCGAACAGATACGCAGTATTTT.

This clonotype appeared many times. This chain links TRBV7-8 with TRBJ2-3, with D hard to call. Germline assignment: CDR1 SGHVS and CDR2 FQNEAQ. This CDR3 is built from 15 residues. Between the trimmed V and J ends, which lost 5 bases and 6 bases, there was a span of 18 bases. The CDR3: CASSAVGRREDTQYF. The CDR3 DNA is TGTGCCAGCAGCGCCGTCGGCCGACGTGAGGATACGCAGTATTTT.

The table lists this clonotype with a few counts. This sequence joins TRBV21-1 and TRBJ1-2. TRBV21-1 is a recognized pseudogene. CDR3 length equals 12 residues. This CDR3 reads CASSQVYYGYTF. Written as DNA, the CDR3 is TGTGCCAGCAGTCAGGTTTACTATGGCTACACCTTC.

This clonotype occurred a few times. The chain has TRBV5-1 and TRBJ1-6; D is uncertain. The germline V and J ends were trimmed by 4 bases and 9 bases, with 20 bases remaining between them. Germline V gene data show CDR1 as SGHRS and CDR2 as YFSETQ. The length of the CDR3 is 16 residues. CDR3 DNA sequence: TGCGCCAGCAGCCCTGAAAGACGGGCGGTGGGTTCACCCCTCCACTTT. The encoded protein is CASSPERRAVGSPLHF.

This chain's CDR3 is CSVTGTGRVAFF. The CDR3, as DNA: TGCAGCGTTACCGGGACAGGGAGAGTAGCTTTCTTT. This chain uses TRBV29-1 with TRBJ1-1, with TRBD1 matching over 9 bases. J gave up 10 bases and V 5 bases, and 8 bases lay outside the gene matches. The CDR3 totals 12 residues. Germline CDR1 SQVTM, CDR2 ANQGSEA.

This clonotype showed up many times. The chain carries TRBV4-3 and TRBJ2-7; D possibly corresponds to TRBD2 (6 bases). V lost 4 bases and J 6 bases, leaving 19 bases between the germline ends. Germline V lookup: CDR1 LGHNA, CDR2 YSLEER. CDR3 length: 15 amino acids. CDR3 DNA: TGCGCCAGCAGCCCCTCCGGCGGGGAACTGGGCGAGCAGTACTTC. It codes for CASSPSGGELGEQYF.

The V call is TRBV6-5, the J call TRBJ2-3; no firm D call. Trimming took off 0 bases at V and 4 bases at J, with 8 bases between the two ends. The CDR3 spans 14 residues. Germline loops: CDR1 MNHEY, CDR2 SVGAGI. The CDR3 DNA sequence: TGTGCCAGCAGTTACTCGGTAACTTCAGATACGCAGTATTTT. It translates to CASSYSVTSDTQYF.

The sample holds a few counts of this clonotype. The CDR3 coding sequence is TGTGCCAGCAGCGGAGGCGCCGAGCAGTACTTC. Its protein product is CASSGGAEQYF. The rearrangement uses TRBV7-2 and TRBJ2-7; D may be TRBD2 (5 bases). Trimming pared 5 bases from V and 6 bases from J, leaving 8 bases between. Germline lookup yields CDR1 SGHTA and CDR2 FQGNSA. This CDR3 comprises 11 residues.

This clonotype has a handful of counts. The V call is TRBV27, the J call TRBJ2-3; 9 bases map to TRBD2. Germline-derived CDR1 and CDR2 are MNHEY and SMNVEV (reference sequence). Trimming at V came to 5 bases and at J to 9 bases, leaving 15 bases not matched to a gene. The CDR3 contains 16 residues. The CDR3 DNA reads as TGTGCCAGCAGTCCATCGGGAGCGGGGGGCCTCGGGACGCAGTATTTT. Translation gives CASSPSGAGGLGTQYF.

The chain couples TRBV5-6 to TRBJ2-3; D unclear. V was cut by 3 bases and J by 0 bases, with 14 bases left in between. The CDR3 sequence is 16 residues long. Germline loops: CDR1 SGHDT, CDR2 YYEEEE. The CDR3 bases are TGTGCCAGCAGCTCGCTGACTTTGGCTAGCACAGATACGCAGTATTTT. Translation: CASSSLTLASTDTQYF. The complete variable domain, with remaining parts taken from reference TRBV5-6 and TRBJ2-3, reads DAGVTQSPTHLIKTRGQQVTLRCSPKSGHDTVSWYQQALGQGPQFIFQYYEEEERQRGNFPDRFSGHQFPNYSSELNVNALLLGDSALYLCASSSLTLASTDTQYFGPGTRLTVL.

This rearrangement joins TRBV7-3 to TRBJ2-1; maybe TRBD1 (6 bases). Germline V CDR1 and CDR2: SGHTA, FQGTGA. The germline V and J ends were trimmed by 2 bases and 5 bases, with 10 bases remaining between them. This CDR3 has 14 amino acids. CDR3 protein: CASSLPGQNNEQFF. CDR3 DNA: TGTGCCAGCAGCTTACCTGGACAGAACAATGAGCAGTTCTTC.

This clonotype was found a few times. V is TRBV19 and J is TRBJ1-1; no reliable D call. The CDR3 has 12 residues. Trimming removed 6 bases from V and 5 bases from J, with 10 bases in between. The germline CDR1 and CDR2 sequences are LNHDA and SQIVND (reference sequence). In DNA, the CDR3 is TGTGCCAGTAGCCCCACCGGGACTGAAGCTTTCTTT. It translates to CASSPTGTEAFF.

The genes are TRBV12-3 or TRBV12-4 and TRBJ1-6; TRBD1 agrees at 9 bases. V trimming: 6 bases; J trimming: 10 bases; junction bases outside the gene matches: 4. The CDR3 is made up of 13 amino acids. The CDR3 bases are TGTGCCAGCAGCGGACAGGGGAGGTCACCCCTCCACTTT. This gives the protein CASSGQGRSPLHF.